Below, 9 T cell receptor beta chains from the same sample are listed, as sequenced in a study of cytomegalovirus exposure and HLA in healthy donors. Primers for the PCR totalled 60 Vbeta and 13 Jbeta. Here immunoSEQ multiplex PCR was the method, and the copy in TCRdb shows in-frame clones only, minus some. The sample has 150,000 to 200,000 clones, about 90% seen once. Sequencing input: PBMCs. These receptor sequences come from a girl less than two years old in good health and CMV-seronegative.

This sequence joins TRBV6-6 and TRBJ1-6, with a possible D match to TRBD1 (5 bases). The CDR3 length is 13 residues. Trimming took off 5 bases at V and 10 bases at J, with 12 bases between the two ends. CDR1 is MNHNY and CDR2 is SVGAGI in the germline V gene (reference sequence). The chain's CDR3 is CASSQGGESPLHF. The CDR3 DNA is TGTGCCAGCAGTCAGGGAGGAGAGTCACCCCTCCACTTT.

V usage is TRBV5-1 and J usage is TRBJ1-2, with TRBD1 matching over 7 bases. The V gene's germline CDR1 is SGHRS and CDR2 YFSETQ. The CDR3 covers 12 residues. V was pared by 4 bases and J by 8 bases, with 5 bases of the junction left unmatched. In nucleotides, the CDR3 is TGCGCCAGCAGCAACCCAGGGGGGGGCTACACCTTC. As protein: CASSNPGGGYTF.

V usage is TRBV10-3 and J usage is TRBJ2-7; 7 nucleotides line up with TRBD2. The germline gives CDR1 ENHRY, CDR2 SYGVKD. V was clipped by 11 bases and J by 2 bases; unmatched bases: 9. The CDR3 contains 13 residues. The CDR3 nucleotides are TGTGCCGGCGGGGAGGGTATCGCCTACGAGCAGTACTTC. Translation: CAGGEGIAYEQYF.

The chain couples TRBV7-9 to TRBJ1-1; maybe TRBD1 (6 bases). Trimming removed 8 bases at V and 10 bases at J, with 17 bases between. Germline V CDR1 and CDR2: SEHNR, FQNEAQ (reference sequence). The CDR3 sequence is 12 residues long. The CDR3 DNA reads as TGTGCCAGCGGACAGACGGGCAGGGGAGCTTTCTTT. Protein product: CASGQTGRGAFF.

The chain carries TRBV27 and TRBJ2-4; a weak D match, TRBD2 (6 bases). This CDR3 spans 12 amino acids. Germline V gene data show CDR1 as MNHEY and CDR2 as SMNVEV (reference sequence). The V end lost 3 bases, the J end lost 14 bases, and 14 bases lay between the germline ends. The DNA for the CDR3 is TGTGCCAGCAGTTTGAACGGCGGGGAGGAGTACTTC. This gives the protein CASSLNGGEEYF.

The chain links TRBV5-1 to TRBJ1-2, with unresolved D. CDR3 length: 13 residues. V lost 4 bases to trimming and J lost 0 bases, with 7 bases between them. The germline V gene encodes CDR1 SGHRS and CDR2 YFSETQ. The CDR3 spells CASSTGSNYGYTF. The CDR3 region has the DNA TGCGCCAGCAGCACGGGGTCTAACTATGGCTACACCTTC.

V and J are TRBV29-1 and TRBJ2-7; TRBD2 matches at 9 bases. The CDR3 covers 16 residues. With 6 bases clipped from V and 4 bases from J, the junction kept 16 bases outside the gene matches. Germline V gene lookup returns CDR1 SQVTM and CDR2 ANQGSEA. The CDR3 region is CSVWGGERGDWYEQYF. CDR3 sequence (DNA): TGCAGCGTGTGGGGGGGAGAGCGGGGGGATTGGTACGAGCAGTACTTC.

The chain is built from TRBV6-5 and TRBJ2-2, with TRBD1 matching 8 bases. J was trimmed by 7 bases and V by 6 bases; bases with no gene match: 10. Germline CDR1 and CDR2: MNHEY and SVGAGI. CDR3 length equals 15 residues. As DNA, the CDR3 is TGTGCCAGCAGGATAACCAGGGGGCTAGGCGGGGAGCTGTTTTTT. It specifies CASRITRGLGGELFF.

The chain employs TRBV5-4 and TRBJ2-7; TRBD1 matches at 7 bases. V lost 2 bases and J lost 0; bases outside the gene matches: 5. This CDR3 is 15 amino acids long. Germline CDR1 is SGHNT and CDR2 is YYREEE (reference sequence). CDR3 in amino acids: CASSLPGQFSYEQYF. In DNA, the CDR3 is TGTGCCAGCAGCTTACCGGGACAGTTCTCCTACGAGCAGTACTTC. The full variable domain, with the rest looked up from reference TRBV5-4 and TRBJ2-7, is ETGVTQSPTHLIKTRGQQVTLRCSSQSGHNTVSWYQQALGQGPQFIFQYYREEENGRGNFPPRFSGLQFPNYSSELNVNALELDDSALYLCASSLPGQFSYEQYFGPGTRLTVT.